The next 10 T cell receptor beta chains were all read from a single sample in a study of cytomegalovirus exposure and HLA in healthy donors. Produced via immunoSEQ multiplex PCR; TCRdb's table is partial and in-frame only. The table records 95,000 to 150,000 clones, roughly 88% of them present only once. The sequencing input was PBMCs. The receptors were gathered from a woman under 30 in good health and CMV-seropositive.

In the case of this clone: Mismatch with germline at one junction end may stem from a read error. The genes are TRBV29-1 and TRBJ2-5; no reliable D call. There are 13 residues in the CDR3. Germline V gene data show CDR1 as SQVTM and CDR2 as ANQGSEA. The CDR3 DNA reads as TGCAGCGTTGAAGACCCATCCAGAGGCCATTTGCACTTC. Its translation is CSVEDPSRGHLHF.

The chain has TRBV7-9 and TRBJ2-5, with 11 bases identical to TRBD1. This CDR3 is built from 15 residues. The V gene's germline CDR1 is SEHNR and CDR2 FQNEAQ (reference sequence). With V trimmed by 5 bases and J by 5 bases, 7 bases remained unmatched. The CDR3: CASSVGQGGYETQYF. The CDR3 DNA follows: TGTGCCAGCAGCGTGGGACAGGGGGGTTACGAGACCCAGTACTTC. The complete variable domain, with remaining parts taken from reference TRBV7-9 and TRBJ2-5, reads DTGVSQNPRHKITKRGQNVTFRCDPISEHNRLYWYRQTLGQGPEFLTYFQNEAQLEKSRLLSDRFSAERPKGSFSTLEIQRTEQGDSAMYLCASSVGQGGYETQYFGPGTRLLVL.

The rearrangement joins TRBV5-6 to TRBJ1-2, with 7 nucleotides matching TRBD1. Unmatched junction bases numbered 11, after V lost 4 bases and J lost 8 bases. This CDR3 spans 14 amino acids. CDR1 is SGHDT, CDR2 YYEEEE, per germline. The CDR3 DNA sequence: TGTGCCAGCAGCACACGGGGACAACAGGGGGGCTACACCTTC. Encoded protein: CASSTRGQQGGYTF.

This clone was detected once. The chain is built from TRBV2 and TRBJ2-1; 10 bases line up with TRBD2. V trimming: 2 bases; J trimming: 8 bases; junction bases outside the gene matches: 3. Germline V gene sequence: CDR1 SNHLY, CDR2 FYNNEI. The CDR3 has 14 residues. The CDR3 sequence is CASSELAGVDEQFF. The CDR3 nucleotides are TGTGCCAGCAGTGAACTAGCGGGAGTGGATGAGCAGTTCTTC.

The chain employs TRBV4-3 and TRBJ2-2; D not resolved. There are 15 residues in the CDR3. The germline gives CDR1 LGHNA, CDR2 YSLEER. V was pared by 2 bases and J by 5 bases, with 12 bases between. The CDR3, as DNA: TGCGCCAGCAGCCAATGGGCCCTATCTACCGGGGAGCTGTTTTTT. Translated, it gives CASSQWALSTGELFF.

The rearrangement joins TRBV7-3 to TRBJ2-1; weak D call: TRBD1 (6 bases). Deletions cut 5 bases from V and 8 bases from J, with 13 bases between. Germline CDR1 SGHTA, CDR2 FQGTGA. The CDR3 sequence is 13 residues long. CDR3 region: CASSPTGTYEQFF. The CDR3 region has the DNA TGTGCCAGCAGCCCCACGGGGACATATGAGCAGTTCTTC.

The chain links TRBV7-9 to TRBJ2-3; TRBD2 is a possible D gene (5 bases). The V gene's germline CDR1 is SEHNR and CDR2 FQNEAQ (reference sequence). There are 16 residues in the CDR3. Trimming left V 5 bases short and J 2 bases short, with 17 bases between. CDR3 residues: CASSGRTSYTTDTQYF. The DNA for the CDR3 is TGTGCCAGCAGCGGACGTACTAGTTACACCACAGATACGCAGTATTTT.

This clone was counted a single time. The V and J genes are TRBV7-9 and TRBJ1-5, with TRBD1 as a possible D gene (5 bases). V was trimmed by 5 bases and J by 5 bases, leaving 16 bases between them. The CDR3 has 15 residues. Germline CDR1 is SEHNR and CDR2 is FQNEAQ (reference sequence). The DNA of the CDR3 is TGTGCCAGCAGCCATTCCGGGACTAAGTATCAGCCCCAGCATTTT. Translating gives CASSHSGTKYQPQHF.

The CDR3 DNA is TGTGCCAGCAGCCTAACGACAGGTTTTAGGCTCTACGAGCAGTACTTC. Protein: CASSLTTGFRLYEQYF. The rearrangement joins TRBV7-9 to TRBJ2-7; tentative D call: TRBD1 (6 bases). CDR1 is SEHNR and CDR2 is FQNEAQ in the germline V gene (reference sequence). This CDR3 has 16 residues. V gave up 5 bases and J gave up 3 bases, with 20 bases separating them.

The chain joins TRBV7-9 to TRBJ2-5; perhaps TRBD1 as D (6 bases). The CDR3 length is 14 residues. The ends were cut back, 5 bases at V and 5 bases at J, with 15 bases in the middle. Germline V gives CDR1 SEHNR, CDR2 FQNEAQ (reference sequence). CDR3 DNA sequence: TGTGCCAGCAGCAAACAGGGAGAATTCGAGACCCAGTACTTC. Translation gives CASSKQGEFETQYF.